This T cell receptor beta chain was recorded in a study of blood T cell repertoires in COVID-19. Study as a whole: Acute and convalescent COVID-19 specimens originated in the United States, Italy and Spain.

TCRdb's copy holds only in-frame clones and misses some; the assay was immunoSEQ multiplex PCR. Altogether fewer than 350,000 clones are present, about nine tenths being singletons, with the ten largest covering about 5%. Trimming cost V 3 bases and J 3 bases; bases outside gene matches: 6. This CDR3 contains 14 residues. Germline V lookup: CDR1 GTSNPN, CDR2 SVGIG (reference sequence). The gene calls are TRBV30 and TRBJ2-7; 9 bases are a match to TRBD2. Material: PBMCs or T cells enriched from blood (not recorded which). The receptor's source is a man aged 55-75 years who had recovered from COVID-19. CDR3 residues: CAWSHGLALYEQYF. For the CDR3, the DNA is TGTGCCTGGAGCCATGGACTAGCGCTCTACGAGCAGTACTTC. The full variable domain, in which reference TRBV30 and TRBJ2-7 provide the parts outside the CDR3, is SQTIHQWPATLVQPVGSPLSLECTVEGTSNPNLYWYRQAAGRGLQLLFYSVGIGQISSEVPQNLSASRPQDRQFILSSKKLLLSDSGFYLCAWSHGLALYEQYFGPGTRLTVT.